Presented here are 28 T cell receptor beta chains from one specimen sequenced in a study of blood T cell repertoires in COVID-19. Profiled with immunoSEQ multiplex PCR; TCRdb holds only in-frame clones, not every one. The table lists about 97,000 clones, 87% of them singletons. Sequenced input: peripheral blood. The receptors originated from a human donor in a cohort sampled during active COVID-19.

V is TRBV28 and J is TRBJ1-2, with TRBD1 as a possible D gene (6 bases). The CDR3 contains 16 residues. Per germline, CDR1 MDHEN and CDR2 SYDVKM. Trimming left V 3 bases short and J 5 bases short, with 19 bases between. CDR3 region: CASSFNIIWTAYGYTF. As DNA, the CDR3 is TGTGCCAGCAGTTTCAATATTATCTGGACAGCTTATGGCTACACCTTC.

The rearrangement uses TRBV6-5 and TRBJ2-7; possible D gene TRBD2, 5 bases. The CDR3 runs to 12 residues. Germline-derived CDR1 and CDR2 are MNHEY and SVGAGI. Trimming left V 5 bases short and J 11 bases short, with 16 bases between. The CDR3 DNA is TGTGCCAGCAGTAAACCTCGGGGTCCGGAGTACTTC. This sequence encodes CASSKPRGPEYF.

The chain has TRBV7-2 and TRBJ1-6; no clear D. Trimming cost V 1 base and J 7 bases, with 8 bases left between them. This CDR3 contains 14 residues. Germline loops: CDR1 SGHTA, CDR2 FQGNSA. DNA of the CDR3: TGTGCCAGCAGCTTAGTATATCAGAATTCACCCCTCCACTTT. Translated, it gives CASSLVYQNSPLHF.

This rearrangement joins TRBV6-4 to TRBJ1-1, with a tentative D call TRBD1 (5 bases). This CDR3 is built from 13 residues. The germline V and J ends were trimmed by 3 bases and 1 base, with 6 bases remaining between them. Germline V CDR1 and CDR2: MRHNA, SNTAGT. The CDR3 DNA is TGTGCCAGCAGTGAGGGGCAGAACACTGAAGCTTTCTTT. Residues: CASSEGQNTEAFF.

The chain links TRBV14 to TRBJ2-1, with TRBD2 identical over 8 bases. The CDR3 has 15 amino acids. Losses at the gene ends were 3 bases for V and 2 bases for J; bases not matched to a gene: 3. Germline CDR1 is SGHDN and CDR2 is FVKESK. The CDR3 loop reads CASSQTGGAYNEQFF. CDR3 DNA: TGTGCCAGCAGCCAGACGGGAGGGGCCTACAATGAGCAGTTCTTC.

The CDR3 sequence is CASGFRQGYNSPLHF. The CDR3 DNA sequence: TGTGCCAGCGGCTTTAGACAGGGCTATAATTCACCCCTCCACTTT. The chain is built from TRBV27 and TRBJ1-6; 7 nucleotides match TRBD1. This CDR3 comprises 15 residues. V shed 8 bases, J shed 3 bases, and the junction held 7 bases outside the gene matches. Germline V gene data show CDR1 as MNHEY and CDR2 as SMNVEV (reference sequence).

The genes are TRBV7-9 and TRBJ1-3; possible D gene TRBD1, 5 bases. Germline assignment: CDR1 SEHNR and CDR2 FQNEAQ (reference sequence). The CDR3 spans 14 residues. V gave up 3 bases and J gave up 3 bases, with 9 bases separating them. The CDR3 nucleotides are TGTGCCAGCAGCTTGGGAGGGGTTGGAAACACCATATATTTT. Translating gives CASSLGGVGNTIYF. Full variable domain (outside the CDR3, taken from reference TRBV7-9 and TRBJ1-3): DTGVSQNPRHKITKRGQNVTFRCDPISEHNRLYWYRQTLGQGPEFLTYFQNEAQLEKSRLLSDRFSAERPKGSFSTLEIQRTEQGDSAMYLCASSLGGVGNTIYFGEGSWLTVV.

In this sample, this clone turned up a few times. CDR3: CAISESIAEAFF. The CDR3 DNA is TGTGCCATCAGTGAGTCTATCGCTGAAGCTTTCTTT. This rearrangement joins TRBV10-3 to TRBJ1-1, with D unclear. Germline V gives CDR1 ENHRY, CDR2 SYGVKD. V lost 0 bases, J lost 6 bases, and 5 bases lay in between. There are 12 residues in the CDR3.

This chain links TRBV27 with TRBJ2-5; maybe TRBD2 (5 bases). CDR3 length: 14 amino acids. Germline CDR1 is MNHEY and CDR2 is SMNVEV (reference sequence). Trimming took 4 bases from V and 5 from J, leaving 14 bases between them. The CDR3 DNA sequence: TGTGCCAGCAGTTACACGGGAAATTTGGAGACCCAGTACTTC. This encodes CASSYTGNLETQYF.

This chain links TRBV6-5 with TRBJ2-3, with 9 bases lining up with TRBD2. This CDR3 contains 16 residues. CDR1 is MNHEY, CDR2 SVGAGI, per germline. The trim removed 0 bases at V and 7 bases at J, leaving 8 bases unmatched. The CDR3 DNA follows: TGTGCCAGCAGTTACTCGACTAGCGGTAACGTGAATACGCAGTATTTT. Its protein is CASSYSTSGNVNTQYF.

This chain links TRBV5-8 with TRBJ2-2, with 9 bases identical to TRBD2. The CDR3 is made up of 17 amino acids. Germline CDR1 SGHTS, CDR2 YDEGEE. Losses at the gene ends were 4 bases for V and 0 bases for J; bases not matched to a gene: 7. This CDR3 reads CASSRRLAVANTGELFF. The DNA for the CDR3 is TGTGCCAGCAGCCGCAGACTAGCGGTCGCGAACACCGGGGAGCTGTTTTTT. The full variable domain, rest sourced from reference TRBV5-8 and TRBJ2-2, is EAGVTQSPTHLIKTRGQQATLRCSPISGHTSVYWYQQALGLGLQFLLWYDEGEERNRGNFPPRFSGRQFPNYSSELNVNALELEDSALYLCASSRRLAVANTGELFFGEGSRLTVL.

This clone was recorded a few times. This sequence joins TRBV2 and TRBJ1-4; TRBD1 is a possible D gene (6 bases). The germline gives CDR1 SNHLY, CDR2 FYNNEI. The CDR3 runs to 14 residues. Trimming shortened V by 6 bases and J by 1 base, and 9 bases separated the two germline ends. CDR3: CASRTTGTNEKLFF. The DNA for the CDR3 is TGTGCCAGCAGGACGACAGGAACTAATGAAAAACTGTTTTTT.

V is TRBV7-3 and J is TRBJ1-2; D might be TRBD1 (6 bases). The CDR3 spans 21 residues. V was pared by 4 bases and J by 6 bases, with 36 bases between. CDR1 and CDR2 from the germline V gene are SGHTA and FQGTGA. The CDR3 nucleotides read TGTGCCAGCAGCTCCCAATTAGTAACAGGGCCCGGGGTTAGCGGGATGGATGGCTACACCTTC. This encodes CASSSQLVTGPGVSGMDGYTF.

The chain has TRBV6-6 and TRBJ2-3; 8 bases map to TRBD1. V lost 4 bases, J lost 4 bases, and 7 bases stayed unmatched. CDR3 length: 15 amino acids. Looked up from germline, CDR1 is MNHNY and CDR2 is SVGAGI (reference sequence). The CDR3 region is CASSSTTGGADTQYF. The CDR3 DNA reads as TGTGCCAGCAGTTCGACAACAGGGGGAGCAGATACGCAGTATTTT.

This chain links TRBV29-1 with TRBJ2-7; D is perhaps TRBD1 (5 bases). The V gene lost 2 bases and the J gene lost 6 bases, with 17 bases spanning the gap. The CDR3 runs 14 residues. CDR1 and CDR2 from the germline V gene are SQVTM and ANQGSEA. CDR3 in amino acids: CSVEMGQVNREQYF. The CDR3 bases are TGCAGCGTTGAAATGGGGCAAGTGAATCGCGAGCAGTACTTC.

The chain employs TRBV19 and TRBJ2-1, with a tentative D call TRBD2 (5 bases). The CDR3 spans 12 residues. The germline V gene encodes CDR1 LNHDA and CDR2 SQIVND (reference sequence). Trimming took 9 bases from V and 4 from J, leaving 10 bases between them. CDR3 in amino acids: CASSRGYNEQFF. The DNA for the CDR3 is TGTGCCAGCTCTCGAGGGTACAATGAGCAGTTCTTC.

The gene calls are TRBV4-2 and TRBJ2-1; no reliable D call. Germline V CDR1 and CDR2: LGHNA, YNFKEQ. The CDR3 has 15 amino acids. V dropped 1 base and J dropped 7 bases, with 14 bases sitting between them. CDR3 residues: CASSQVWRSLNEQFF. CDR3 sequence (DNA): TGTGCCAGCAGCCAAGTGTGGCGGAGCCTTAATGAGCAGTTCTTC.

The V and J genes are TRBV20-1 and TRBJ2-3, with 12 bases identical to TRBD2. The trim removed 3 bases at V and 6 bases at J, leaving 7 bases unmatched. This CDR3 is 15 amino acids long. CDR1 DFQATT and CDR2 SNEGSKA come from the germline V gene (reference sequence). CDR3: CSASRLAGDADTQYF. The CDR3 coding sequence is TGCAGTGCTAGTCGACTAGCGGGAGATGCCGATACGCAGTATTTT.

This chain connects TRBV4-2 to TRBJ1-2; D unclear. There are 13 residues in the CDR3. V dropped 4 bases and J dropped 2 bases, with 8 bases sitting between them. In germline, CDR1 is LGHNA, CDR2 YNFKEQ. The DNA of the CDR3 is TGTGCCAGCAGCCGGACGGGAAACTATGGCTACACCTTC. This translates into CASSRTGNYGYTF.

The count of this clone is one. V usage is TRBV28 and J usage is TRBJ2-7, with a tentative D call TRBD2 (6 bases). This CDR3 region has 15 residues. V was clipped by 11 bases and J by 5 bases, with 25 bases between them. Germline V CDR1 and CDR2: MDHEN, SYDVKM. CDR3 coding DNA: TGTGCCTCTCCGGGTGGGACTGGGGTTCCCCACGAGCAGTACTTC. It translates to CASPGGTGVPHEQYF.

V gene TRBV5-1 combines with J gene TRBJ2-3; 8 nucleotides agree with TRBD1. V was pared by 5 bases and J by 1 base, with 15 bases of the junction left unmatched. CDR3 length: 18 amino acids. The V gene's germline CDR1 is SGHRS and CDR2 YFSETQ. The CDR3 nucleotides read TGCGCCAGCAGTCGGGCCGGACTCCGGGGACAGGGCACAGATACGCAGTATTTT. It encodes CASSRAGLRGQGTDTQYF.

The V and J genes are TRBV18 and TRBJ2-3, with 8 bases aligning to TRBD2. CDR1 KGHSH and CDR2 LQKENI come from the germline V gene. CDR3 length equals 16 residues. V dropped 6 bases and J dropped 2; count of bases not matched to a gene: 10. In DNA, the CDR3 is TGTGCCAGCTCGGGGGGACTAGGTGATCTCACAGATACGCAGTATTTT. As protein: CASSGGLGDLTDTQYF.

The chain links TRBV3-1 (or the pseudogene TRBV3-2) to TRBJ1-4, with D unresolved. The CDR3 spans 16 residues. Germline V CDR1 and CDR2: LGHDT, YNNKEL (reference sequence). Trimming left V 2 bases short and J 8 bases short, with 18 bases between. The CDR3 DNA follows: TGTGCCAGCAGCCAAACCCACCGGGGAGGGAGGGAAAAACTGTTTTTT. This codes for CASSQTHRGGREKLFF.

The rearrangement uses TRBV5-4 and TRBJ2-3; 7 nucleotides line up with TRBD2. V shed 3 bases, J shed 4 bases, and the junction held 5 bases outside the gene matches. The CDR3 has 14 amino acids. CDR1 is SGHNT, CDR2 YYREEE, per germline (reference sequence). The CDR3 spells CASSSQTSSDTQYF. CDR3 DNA: TGTGCCAGCAGCTCCCAGACTAGCTCAGATACGCAGTATTTT.

The genes are TRBV5-4 and TRBJ2-3; 7 bases are a match to TRBD2. The germline CDR1 and CDR2 sequences are SGHNT and YYREEE (reference sequence). Unmatched junction bases numbered 8, after V lost 3 bases and J lost 4 bases. The CDR3 loop spans 15 amino acids. The CDR3 loop is CASSSAGPGADTQYF. DNA of the CDR3: TGTGCCAGCAGCTCAGCGGGGCCGGGGGCAGATACGCAGTATTTT.

The rearrangement joins TRBV5-1 to TRBJ2-7; the match to TRBD2 covers 10 bases. V lost 2 bases, J lost 7 bases, and 6 bases stayed unmatched. The germline CDR1 and CDR2 sequences are SGHRS and YFSETQ. This CDR3 has 14 amino acids. CDR3 coding DNA: TGCGCCAGCAGCTTCTGGACTAGCGGAACTGAGCAGTACTTC. Its translation: CASSFWTSGTEQYF.

The genes are TRBV28 and TRBJ1-5; 7 nucleotides align to TRBD1. CDR1 is MDHEN and CDR2 is SYDVKM in the germline V gene. This CDR3 has 12 residues. CDR3 DNA sequence: TGTGCGACAGGGCTGGGGTATCAGCCCCAGCATTTT. Its translation is CATGLGYQPQHF.

The CDR3, as DNA: TGCGCCAGCAGCTTGTCGGGGGTGCAAGACACCGGGGAGCTGTTTTTT. Translation gives CASSLSGVQDTGELFF. This chain uses TRBV5-1 with TRBJ2-2; possibly TRBD2 for D (6 bases). The CDR3 is made up of 16 amino acids. Germline V lookup: CDR1 SGHRS, CDR2 YFSETQ. V dropped 1 base and J dropped 3 bases, with 13 bases sitting between them. Full variable domain (remainder filled in from reference TRBV5-1 and TRBJ2-2): KAGVTQTPRYLIKTRGQQVTLSCSPISGHRSVSWYQQTPGQGLQFLFEYFSETQRNKGNFPGRFSGRQFSNSRSEMNVSTLELGDSALYLCASSLSGVQDTGELFFGEGSRLTVL.